These T cell receptor beta chains were read from a single sample in a study of blood T cell repertoires in COVID-19. Repertoires were generated with immunoSEQ multiplex PCR, while TCRdb's copy carries only in-frame clones and drops some. The sample holds more than 150,000 clones; 75% to 90% are singletons and the top ten take roughly 0.52%. Sequences were obtained from peripheral blood. These receptor sequences come from a man in his fifties or sixties with acute or convalescent COVID-19. The CDR3 runs from the conserved cysteine through the conserved F or W. The D gene is left open where the match is weak. Size tells how often a clone was seen (once, few, many) or the class of an expanded clone, and some rows leave it out.

V gene: TRBV7-9; CDR3 length: 14; clone size: NA; J gene: TRBJ1-1; D gene: NA; CDR3 DNA: TGTGCCAGCAGCCCGGACAGAGTGGTCACTGAAGCTTTCTTT; CDR3 protein: CASSPDRVVTEAFF
V gene: TRBV5-4; CDR3 length: 13; clone size: NA; J gene: TRBJ2-2; D gene: NA; CDR3 DNA: TGTGCCAGCAGCCCGAAGGGGTCCGGGGAGCTGTTTTTT; CDR3 protein: CASSPKGSGELFF
V gene: TRBV4-3; CDR3 length: 15; clone size: NA; J gene: TRBJ2-3; D gene: NA; CDR3 DNA: TGCGCCAGCAGCCAACAAGCTCTTAGCACAGATACGCAGTATTTT; CDR3 protein: CASSQQALSTDTQYF
V gene: TRBV28; CDR3 length: 14; clone size: NA; J gene: TRBJ2-7; D gene: TRBD2; CDR3 DNA: TGTGCCAGCTCACGTAGCGGGGGAACCTACGAGCAGTACTTC; CDR3 protein: CASSRSGGTYEQYF
V gene: TRBV6-5; CDR3 length: 15; clone size: NA; J gene: TRBJ1-1; D gene: NA; CDR3 DNA: TGTGCCAGCAGTTACTCGGACAGCATGAACACTGAAGCTTTCTTT; CDR3 protein: CASSYSDSMNTEAFF
V gene: TRBV5-3; CDR3 length: 16; clone size: NA; J gene: TRBJ2-7; D gene: TRBD1; CDR3 DNA: TGTGCCAGAAGCGGGGTGGTGGTCAGGGGGCGCTACGAGCAGTACTTC; CDR3 protein: CARSGVVVRGRYEQYF
V gene: TRBV28; CDR3 length: 11; clone size: NA; J gene: TRBJ1-1; D gene: NA; CDR3 DNA: TGTGCCAGCCGAGGGGGTGGTAAAGCTTTCTTT; CDR3 protein: CASRGGGKAFF
V gene: TRBV7-9; CDR3 length: 19; clone size: once; J gene: TRBJ2-1; D gene: NA; CDR3 DNA: TGTGCCAGCAGGCGTGCGGACCTGACTACTAGCTTCTCCTACAATGAGCAGTTCTTC; CDR3 protein: CASRRADLTTSFSYNEQFF
V gene: TRBV7-2; CDR3 length: 15; clone size: NA; J gene: TRBJ1-6; D gene: TRBD1; CDR3 DNA: TGTGCCAGCAGCTTAGGGGGACAGGGGGCATCACCCCTCCACTTT; CDR3 protein: CASSLGGQGASPLHF
V gene: TRBV9; CDR3 length: 13; clone size: NA; J gene: TRBJ2-3; D gene: NA; CDR3 DNA: TGTGCCAGCAGCGTAGGTGATGTAGGGGCGCGGTATTTT; CDR3 protein: CASSVGDVGARYF
V gene: TRBV6-1; CDR3 length: 15; clone size: once; J gene: TRBJ2-7; D gene: NA; CDR3 DNA: TGTGCCAGCAGTGAGATCTTCCTATCCTCCTACGAGCAGTACTTC; CDR3 protein: CASSEIFLSSYEQYF
V gene: TRBV7-2; CDR3 length: 16; clone size: NA; J gene: TRBJ1-1; D gene: TRBD1; CDR3 DNA: TGTGCCAGCAGCTTAGCGCAAGGGGGCCGAGGCACTGAAGCTTTCTTT; CDR3 protein: CASSLAQGGRGTEAFF
V gene: TRBV27; CDR3 length: 11; clone size: NA; J gene: TRBJ2-7; D gene: NA; CDR3 DNA: TGTGCCAGCAGCAGGGGCTACGAGCAGTACTTC; CDR3 protein: CASSRGYEQYF
V gene: TRBV29-1; CDR3 length: 13; clone size: once; J gene: TRBJ1-6; D gene: NA; CDR3 DNA: TGCAGCGTTAGAGTGACAGACAATTCACCCCTCCACTTT; CDR3 protein: CSVRVTDNSPLHF
V gene: TRBV27; CDR3 length: 20; clone size: once; J gene: TRBJ2-6; D gene: NA; CDR3 DNA: TGTGCCAGCAGTTTGTTTTTTACCCCGGGACTGACTGTCGGGGCCAACGTCCTGACTTTC; CDR3 protein: CASSLFFTPGLTVGANVLTF
V gene: TRBV11-3; CDR3 length: 13; clone size: NA; J gene: TRBJ2-3; D gene: NA; CDR3 DNA: TGTGCCAGCAGCCCGGACTTCTCAGATACGCAGTATTTT; CDR3 protein: CASSPDFSDTQYF
V gene: TRBV6-2/TRBV6-3; CDR3 length: 16; clone size: NA; J gene: TRBJ2-2; D gene: TRBD2; CDR3 DNA: TGTGCCAGCAGTCACTCCGGGGGGGCCCGAACCGGGGAGCTGTTTTTT; CDR3 protein: CASSHSGGARTGELFF
V gene: TRBV7-9; CDR3 length: 14; clone size: few; J gene: TRBJ1-1; D gene: TRBD1; CDR3 DNA: TGTGCCAGCAGCCCTGGACAGGGGAACACTGAAGCTTTCTTT; CDR3 protein: CASSPGQGNTEAFF
V gene: TRBV11-2; CDR3 length: 15; clone size: NA; J gene: TRBJ2-7; D gene: TRBD1; CDR3 DNA: TGTGCCAGCAGCTATAACAGGGGGATAAGGGACGAGCAGTACTTC; CDR3 protein: CASSYNRGIRDEQYF
V gene: TRBV12-5; CDR3 length: 13; clone size: NA; J gene: TRBJ1-4; D gene: NA; CDR3 DNA: TGTGCTAGTGGTACTGGATTCGGGGAAAAACTGTTTTTT; CDR3 protein: CASGTGFGEKLFF
V gene: TRBV7-2; CDR3 length: 14; clone size: NA; J gene: TRBJ1-5; D gene: NA; CDR3 DNA: TGTGCCAGCAGCTTCCTACAGGGCGGCCAGCCCCAGCATTTT; CDR3 protein: CASSFLQGGQPQHF
V gene: TRBV7-3; CDR3 length: 11; clone size: NA; J gene: TRBJ2-3; D gene: NA; CDR3 DNA: TGTGCCAGCAGCGTCGGTGATACGCAGTATTTT; CDR3 protein: CASSVGDTQYF
V gene: TRBV24-1; CDR3 length: 15; clone size: NA; J gene: TRBJ2-1; D gene: TRBD2; CDR3 DNA: TGTGCCACCAGTGAATCCGGGACTAGCGGGAGGGAGCAGTTCTTC; CDR3 protein: CATSESGTSGREQFF
V gene: TRBV7-9; CDR3 length: 14; clone size: NA; J gene: TRBJ1-1; D gene: NA; CDR3 DNA: TGTGCCAGCAGCTTCCCCTCGAGGAACACTGAAGCTTTCTTT; CDR3 protein: CASSFPSRNTEAFF
V gene: TRBV19; CDR3 length: 15; clone size: NA; J gene: TRBJ1-1; D gene: NA; CDR3 DNA: TGTGCCAGTAGTATACCTCGGGGAAGCTCTCTTGAGGCTTTCTTT; CDR3 protein: CASSIPRGSSLEAFF
V gene: TRBV6-5; CDR3 length: 12; clone size: NA; J gene: TRBJ1-2; D gene: NA; CDR3 DNA: TGTGCCAGCGGACCTAGGGAGTCTGGCTACACCTTC; CDR3 protein: CASGPRESGYTF
V gene: TRBV5-1; CDR3 length: 19; clone size: few; J gene: TRBJ1-4; D gene: NA; CDR3 DNA: TGCGCCAGCAGCTTGGGTTCGGTCGGAATCGGGGGGACTAATGAAAAACTGTTTTTT; CDR3 protein: CASSLGSVGIGGTNEKLFF
V gene: TRBV7-9; CDR3 length: 14; clone size: NA; J gene: TRBJ2-5; D gene: TRBD2; CDR3 DNA: TGTGCCAGCAGCTTTAGCGGGAGCTTAGAGACCCAGTACTTC; CDR3 protein: CASSFSGSLETQYF
V gene: TRBV19; CDR3 length: 16; clone size: once; J gene: TRBJ2-3; D gene: TRBD2; CDR3 DNA: TGTGCCAGTAGTATTGGGGCTAGCGGGGGGACAGATACGCAGTATTTT; CDR3 protein: CASSIGASGGTDTQYF
V gene: TRBV30; CDR3 length: 13; clone size: NA; J gene: TRBJ2-5; D gene: NA; CDR3 DNA: TGTGCCTGGAGTGTACGGGGGTACGCGACCCAGTACTTC; CDR3 protein: CAWSVRGYATQYF
V gene: TRBV7-6; CDR3 length: 12; clone size: NA; J gene: TRBJ2-7; D gene: TRBD1; CDR3 DNA: TGTGCCAGCAGCTCAGGGGGCCACGAGCAGTACTTC; CDR3 protein: CASSSGGHEQYF
V gene: TRBV5-1; CDR3 length: 14; clone size: NA; J gene: TRBJ2-3; D gene: NA; CDR3 DNA: TGCGCCAGCAGCTTGGGTTCTGGCCCAGATACGCAGTATTTT; CDR3 protein: CASSLGSGPDTQYF
V gene: TRBV5-4; CDR3 length: 16; clone size: NA; J gene: TRBJ2-1; D gene: TRBD2; CDR3 DNA: TGTGCCAGCAGATCTCGACTAGCGGGGGGCATGGATGAGCAGTTCTTC; CDR3 protein: CASRSRLAGGMDEQFF
V gene: TRBV28; CDR3 length: 18; clone size: few; J gene: TRBJ2-7; D gene: TRBD2; CDR3 DNA: TGTGCCAGCAGTGGGGCTAGCGGGAGGGCCGCGATTTCCCACGAGCAGTACTTC; CDR3 protein: CASSGASGRAAISHEQYF
V gene: TRBV9; CDR3 length: 15; clone size: once; J gene: TRBJ2-3; D gene: TRBD2; CDR3 DNA: TGTGCCAGCAGCGCCGCCGGGACTAGGGTAGATACGCAGTATTTT; CDR3 protein: CASSAAGTRVDTQYF
V gene: TRBV7-3; CDR3 length: 14; clone size: few; J gene: TRBJ2-3; D gene: TRBD2; CDR3 DNA: TGTGCCAGCAGCTTCGGGGGGGCAACAGATACGCAGTATTTT; CDR3 protein: CASSFGGATDTQYF
V gene: TRBV15; CDR3 length: 15; clone size: NA; J gene: TRBJ2-7; D gene: TRBD1; CDR3 DNA: TGTGCCACCAGCAGAGATCCGGGACAGGGAAACGAGCAGTACTTC; CDR3 protein: CATSRDPGQGNEQYF
V gene: TRBV7-2; CDR3 length: 15; clone size: NA; J gene: TRBJ2-7; D gene: NA; CDR3 DNA: TGTGCCAGCAGCCAAAGGGGGTGGGTCTCCTCCGAGCAGTACTTC; CDR3 protein: CASSQRGWVSSEQYF
V gene: TRBV5-1; CDR3 length: 14; clone size: few; J gene: TRBJ1-6; D gene: NA; CDR3 DNA: TGCGCCAGCAGCTTGGCAGGGAACAATTCACCCCTCCACTTT; CDR3 protein: CASSLAGNNSPLHF
V gene: TRBV3-1/TRBV3-2; CDR3 length: 16; clone size: NA; J gene: TRBJ1-3; D gene: NA; CDR3 DNA: TGTGCCAGCAGCCGGGGGGGTGCAAGCTCTGGAAACACCATATATTTT; CDR3 protein: CASSRGGASSGNTIYF
V gene: TRBV7-2; CDR3 length: 13; clone size: once; J gene: TRBJ1-2; D gene: NA; CDR3 DNA: TGTGCCAGCAGCTTACGGGGGAACTATGGCTACACCTTC; CDR3 protein: CASSLRGNYGYTF
V gene: TRBV19; CDR3 length: 12; clone size: NA; J gene: TRBJ1-2; D gene: NA; CDR3 DNA: TGTGCCAGTAGTTACTCAGGGGCCGGCTACACCTTC; CDR3 protein: CASSYSGAGYTF
V gene: TRBV19; CDR3 length: 15; clone size: NA; J gene: TRBJ1-5; D gene: NA; CDR3 DNA: TGTGCCAGTAGTGCAACAGGTACTAGCAATCAGCCCCAGCATTTT; CDR3 protein: CASSATGTSNQPQHF
V gene: TRBV10-3; CDR3 length: 13; clone size: NA; J gene: TRBJ1-1; D gene: NA; CDR3 DNA: TGTGCCATCAAACTCAGGGAGAACACTGAAGCTTTCTTT; CDR3 protein: CAIKLRENTEAFF
V gene: TRBV2; CDR3 length: 15; clone size: NA; J gene: TRBJ1-1; D gene: NA; CDR3 DNA: TGTGCCAGCAAGCGGGGTCGAATGGCGAACACTGAAGCTTTCTTT; CDR3 protein: CASKRGRMANTEAFF
V gene: TRBV3-1/TRBV3-2; CDR3 length: 14; clone size: NA; J gene: TRBJ1-2; D gene: NA; CDR3 DNA: TGTGCCAGCAGCCAGGTAGAGGGAGCGAACGGCTACACCTTC; CDR3 protein: CASSQVEGANGYTF
V gene: TRBV7-2; CDR3 length: 17; clone size: few; J gene: TRBJ1-1; D gene: NA; CDR3 DNA: TGTGCCAGCAGCTTCCGAGGGAGGGATTATTGGTACACTGAAGCTTTCTTT; CDR3 protein: CASSFRGRDYWYTEAFF
V gene: TRBV6-5; CDR3 length: 13; clone size: NA; J gene: TRBJ1-5; D gene: TRBD1; CDR3 DNA: TGTGCCAGCACCTCGACAGGGGAACAGCCCCAGCATTTT; CDR3 protein: CASTSTGEQPQHF
V gene: TRBV11-2; CDR3 length: 13; clone size: NA; J gene: TRBJ1-1; D gene: NA; CDR3 DNA: TGTGCCAGCAGCTCCGGCGGGGCCACTGAAGCTTTCTTT; CDR3 protein: CASSSGGATEAFF
V gene: TRBV4-2; CDR3 length: 15; clone size: NA; J gene: TRBJ2-2; D gene: TRBD1; CDR3 DNA: TGTGCCAGCAGCCAAGGGACAGGGGAGGGCGGGGAGCTGTTTTTT; CDR3 protein: CASSQGTGEGGELFF
V gene: TRBV19; CDR3 length: 14; clone size: NA; J gene: TRBJ1-2; D gene: NA; CDR3 DNA: TGTGCCAGTAGTATTATGGACAAGAACTATGGCTACACCTTC; CDR3 protein: CASSIMDKNYGYTF
V gene: TRBV30; CDR3 length: 13; clone size: few; J gene: TRBJ1-5; D gene: NA; CDR3 DNA: TGTGCCTGGAGTGTACGGGGCAATCAGCCCCAGCATTTT; CDR3 protein: CAWSVRGNQPQHF
V gene: TRBV4-3; CDR3 length: 16; clone size: NA; J gene: TRBJ1-1; D gene: NA; CDR3 DNA: TGCGCCAGCAGCCAAGACCCCAGGTTGAGGAACACTGAAGCTTTCTTT; CDR3 protein: CASSQDPRLRNTEAFF
V gene: TRBV28; CDR3 length: 15; clone size: NA; J gene: TRBJ2-7; D gene: NA; CDR3 DNA: TGTGCCAGCAGTTCTAGTTCGGGCCGAGGGCGTTCGCAGTACTTC; CDR3 protein: CASSSSSGRGRSQYF
V gene: TRBV24-1; CDR3 length: 15; clone size: once; J gene: TRBJ1-5; D gene: NA; CDR3 DNA: TGTGCCACCAGTGATTCCGGAGCCGGCAATCAGCCCCAGCATTTT; CDR3 protein: CATSDSGAGNQPQHF
V gene: TRBV4-3; CDR3 length: 14; clone size: once; J gene: TRBJ1-2; D gene: NA; CDR3 DNA: TGCGCCAGCAGCCAAGATGGGGGCCCCTATGGCTACACCTTC; CDR3 protein: CASSQDGGPYGYTF
V gene: TRBV7-9; CDR3 length: 15; clone size: once; J gene: TRBJ2-7; D gene: NA; CDR3 DNA: TGTGCCAGCAGCCGTGGGGTGACTACCCTCTACGAGCAGTACTTC; CDR3 protein: CASSRGVTTLYEQYF
V gene: TRBV21-1; CDR3 length: 15; clone size: NA; J gene: TRBJ2-7; D gene: NA; CDR3 DNA: TGTGCCAGCAGCGCGGTACCGGGACAGGAATACGAGCAGTACTTC; CDR3 protein: CASSAVPGQEYEQYF